The 11 T cell receptor beta chains listed next were all sequenced from one sample in a study of CD8+ T cells in alopecia areata. Following extraction, RNA underwent reverse transcription to cDNA, which served as the sequencing template. Here immunoSEQ multiplex PCR was the method, and the copy in TCRdb shows in-frame clones only, minus some. The sample contains 150,000 to 200,000 clones, more than 50% of which appear only once. Treatment given: oral pan-JAK inhibitor, 5-10 mg twice daily. The sample consisted of CD4+ T cells sorted from blood, taken at week 24, from a patient treated with tofacitinib. All receptors derive from a human donor with alopecia areata.

V gene TRBV7-2 combines with J gene TRBJ2-1, with D possibly being TRBD2 (6 bases). Germline V gene lookup returns CDR1 SGHTA and CDR2 FQGNSA. Trimming left V 2 bases short and J 6 bases short, with 14 bases between. There are 15 residues in the CDR3. The CDR3 nucleotides are TGTGCCAGCAGCTTATCGTGGGGGGTGGGCAATGAGCAGTTCTTC. The encoded protein is CASSLSWGVGNEQFF.

The J gene is TRBJ2-7, the V gene TRBV30; D perhaps matches TRBD2 (5 bases). Trimming cost V 8 bases and J 3 bases, with 11 bases left between them. CDR3 size: 11 residues. Germline CDR1 GTSNPN, CDR2 SVGIG (reference sequence). CDR3 coding DNA: TGTGCCCAGAGTCGGGGCTACGAGCAGTACTTC. As protein: CAQSRGYEQYF.

The rearrangement links TRBV7-9 to TRBJ2-3; 10 nucleotides align to TRBD2. CDR3 length: 15 amino acids. The V and J ends lost 3 bases and 6 bases, in that order; junction bases with no gene match: 6. The germline V gene has CDR1 SEHNR and CDR2 FQNEAQ (reference sequence). The CDR3, as DNA: TGTGCCAGCAGCTTGAGCGGGGGGGCCTTGGATACGCAGTATTTT. It encodes CASSLSGGALDTQYF. Full variable domain (outside the CDR3, taken from reference TRBV7-9 and TRBJ2-3): DTGVSQNPRHKITKRGQNVTFRCDPISEHNRLYWYRQTLGQGPEFLTYFQNEAQLEKSRLLSDRFSAERPKGSFSTLEIQRTEQGDSAMYLCASSLSGGALDTQYFGPGTRLTVL.

The rearrangement joins TRBV19 to TRBJ1-5; D is undetermined. Between the trimmed V and J ends, which lost 6 bases and 3 bases, there was a span of 9 bases. This CDR3 is built from 13 residues. Per the germline V gene, CDR1 is LNHDA and CDR2 is SQIVND (reference sequence). DNA for the CDR3: TGTGCCAGTAGAGGACCAGCCAATCAGCCCCAGCATTTT. It encodes CASRGPANQPQHF.

This sequence joins TRBV6-6 and TRBJ2-5; the match to TRBD1 covers 7 bases. Germline CDR1 is MNHNY and CDR2 is SVGAGI (reference sequence). Trimming took 7 bases from V and 1 from J; bases not matched to a gene: 6. The CDR3 consists of 14 residues. In DNA form, the CDR3 reads TGTGCCAGCAATAACAGGGGTCGCCAAGAGACCCAGTACTTC. Translating it yields CASNNRGRQETQYF.

This chain joins TRBV20-1 and TRBJ1-2, with unresolved D. Germline V CDR1 and CDR2: DFQATT, SNEGSKA (reference sequence). V gave up 4 bases and J gave up 3 bases, with 6 bases separating them. This CDR3 region has 11 residues. This CDR3 is CSATSDYGYTF. CDR3 in DNA: TGCAGTGCTACGTCAGACTATGGCTACACCTTC.

Only one count was recorded for this clone. The chain recombines TRBV2 with TRBJ2-3, with D maybe TRBD1 (7 bases). The germline CDR1 and CDR2 sequences are SNHLY and FYNNEI. CDR3 size: 15 residues. V was cut by 7 bases and J by 4 bases, with 18 bases left in between. This CDR3 reads CASTPGGQGSDTQYF. The CDR3 DNA is TGTGCCAGCACTCCAGGGGGGCAGGGATCAGATACGCAGTATTTT.

This clone occurred many times. The chain recombines TRBV7-2 with TRBJ2-3; D may be TRBD2 (6 bases). There are 14 residues in the CDR3. CDR1 and CDR2 (germline): SGHTA, FQGNSA. V lost 5 bases to trimming and J lost 5 bases, with 14 bases between them. Here the CDR3 DNA reads TGTGCCAGCAGCCCGGGGACTTTTCAAGATACGCAGTATTTT. This encodes CASSPGTFQDTQYF.

The chain combines TRBV30 with TRBJ1-6; possibly TRBD1 for D (5 bases). V was clipped by 0 bases and J by 9 bases, with 12 bases between them. CDR1 and CDR2 (germline): GTSNPN, SVGIG (reference sequence). The CDR3 is 14 residues long. The CDR3 nucleotides are TGTGCCTGGAGTGTAGACCTTGACAGTTCACCCCTCCACTTT. This sequence encodes CAWSVDLDSSPLHF.

This clone was observed a handful of times. The rearrangement uses TRBV5-1 and TRBJ2-1; D gene ambiguous. V was shortened by 1 base and J by 9 bases, with 11 bases between the two germline ends. The CDR3 runs to 13 residues. Per the germline V gene, CDR1 is SGHRS and CDR2 is YFSETQ. The CDR3 DNA sequence: TGCGCCAGCAGCTTGCTTTTAGGAACTGAGCAGTTCTTC. Residues: CASSLLLGTEQFF.

This clone showed up just a few times. CDR3 sequence (DNA): TGTGCCAGCAGTTACTCATCTGTGGCCGCTGAAGCTTTCTTT. Residues: CASSYSSVAAEAFF. The chain uses TRBV6-6 and TRBJ1-1; D not certain. Germline V gene sequence: CDR1 MNHNY, CDR2 SVGAGI (reference sequence). V lost 0 bases and J lost 6, with 11 bases in between. CDR3 length equals 14 residues.